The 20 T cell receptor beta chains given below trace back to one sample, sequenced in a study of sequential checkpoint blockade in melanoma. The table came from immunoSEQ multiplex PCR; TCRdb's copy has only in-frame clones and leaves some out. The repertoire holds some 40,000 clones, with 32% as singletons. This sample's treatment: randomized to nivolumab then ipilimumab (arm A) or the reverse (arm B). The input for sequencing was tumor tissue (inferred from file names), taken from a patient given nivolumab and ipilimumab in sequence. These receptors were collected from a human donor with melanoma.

The CDR3 sequence is CSVERDIEETQYF. DNA for the CDR3: TGCAGCGTTGAAAGGGACATTGAAGAGACCCAGTACTTC. The genes are TRBV29-1 and TRBJ2-5; tentative D call: TRBD1 (6 bases). Deletions cut 2 bases from V and 3 bases from J, with 10 bases between. This CDR3 spans 13 amino acids. The germline V gene encodes CDR1 SQVTM and CDR2 ANQGSEA.

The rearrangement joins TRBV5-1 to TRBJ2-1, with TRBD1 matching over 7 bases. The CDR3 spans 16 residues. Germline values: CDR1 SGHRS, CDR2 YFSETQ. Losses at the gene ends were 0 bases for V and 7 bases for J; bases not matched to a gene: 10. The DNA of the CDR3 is TGCGCCAGCAGCTTGGGGGAAAGACAGGGATGGAATGAGCAGTTCTTC. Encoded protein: CASSLGERQGWNEQFF.

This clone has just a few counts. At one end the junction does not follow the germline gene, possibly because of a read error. CDR3 loop: CAISPTAAGSTDTQYF. The CDR3 DNA sequence: TGTGCCATCAGTCCTACGGCGGCGGGGAGCACAGATACGCAGTATTTT. This chain connects TRBV6-8 to TRBJ2-3; D is possibly TRBD2 (6 bases). The CDR3 sequence is 16 residues long. Germline CDR1 MNHGY, CDR2 SAAAGT.

CDR3 region: CASSLGVPGAEAFF. CDR3 DNA: TGCGCCAGCAGCTTGGGGGTTCCAGGGGCTGAAGCTTTCTTT. This chain connects TRBV5-1 to TRBJ1-1, with D perhaps TRBD1 (6 bases). Germline CDR1 and CDR2: SGHRS and YFSETQ. CDR3 length: 14 amino acids. The V and J ends lost 0 bases and 6 bases respectively, with 12 bases between them. Variable domain in full (rest from reference TRBV5-1 and TRBJ1-1): KAGVTQTPRYLIKTRGQQVTLSCSPISGHRSVSWYQQTPGQGLQFLFEYFSETQRNKGNFPGRFSGRQFSNSRSEMNVSTLELGDSALYLCASSLGVPGAEAFFGQGTRLTVV.

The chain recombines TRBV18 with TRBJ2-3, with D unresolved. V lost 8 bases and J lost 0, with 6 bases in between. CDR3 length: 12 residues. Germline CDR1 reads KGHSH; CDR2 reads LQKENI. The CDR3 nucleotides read TGTGCCAGCGGAGCCAGCACAGATACGCAGTATTTT. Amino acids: CASGASTDTQYF. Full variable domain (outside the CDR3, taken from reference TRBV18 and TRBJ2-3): NAGVMQNPRHLVRRRGQEARLRCSPMKGHSHVYWYRQLPEEGLKFMVYLQKENIIDESGMPKERFSAEFPKEGPSILRIQQVVRGDSAAYFCASGASTDTQYFGPGTRLTVL.

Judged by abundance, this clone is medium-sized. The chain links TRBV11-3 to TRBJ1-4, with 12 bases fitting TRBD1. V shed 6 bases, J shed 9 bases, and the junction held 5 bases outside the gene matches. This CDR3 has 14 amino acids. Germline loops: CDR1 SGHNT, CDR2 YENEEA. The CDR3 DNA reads TGTGCCAGCAGTATCGGGACAGGGGGCAAAAAACTGTTTTTT. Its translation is CASSIGTGGKKLFF. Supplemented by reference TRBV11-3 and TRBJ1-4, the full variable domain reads EAGVVQSPRYKIIEKKQPVAFWCNPISGHNTLYWYLQNLGQGPELLIRYENEEAVDDSQLPKDRFSAERLKGVDSTLKIQPAELGDSAVYLCASSIGTGGKKLFFGSGTQLSVL.

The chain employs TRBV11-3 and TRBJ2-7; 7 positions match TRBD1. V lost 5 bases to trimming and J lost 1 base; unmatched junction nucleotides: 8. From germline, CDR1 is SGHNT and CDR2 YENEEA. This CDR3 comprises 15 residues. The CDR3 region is CASSTYLGQSYEQYF. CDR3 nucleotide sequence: TGTGCCAGCAGCACCTACCTGGGACAGTCCTACGAGCAGTACTTC.

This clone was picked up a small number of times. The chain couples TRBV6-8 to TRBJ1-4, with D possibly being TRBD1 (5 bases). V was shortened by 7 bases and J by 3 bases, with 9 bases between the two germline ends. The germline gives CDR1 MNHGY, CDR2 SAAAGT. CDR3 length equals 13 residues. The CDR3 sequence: CASIEGPNEKLFF. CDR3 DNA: TGTGCCAGCATAGAGGGACCTAATGAAAAACTGTTTTTT.

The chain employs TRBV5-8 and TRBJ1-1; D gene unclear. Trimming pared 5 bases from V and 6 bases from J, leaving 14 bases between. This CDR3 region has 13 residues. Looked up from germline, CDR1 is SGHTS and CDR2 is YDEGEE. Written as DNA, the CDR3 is TGTGCCAGCAGAAGCGGAGGCATGGCTGAAGCTTTCTTT. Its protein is CASRSGGMAEAFF.

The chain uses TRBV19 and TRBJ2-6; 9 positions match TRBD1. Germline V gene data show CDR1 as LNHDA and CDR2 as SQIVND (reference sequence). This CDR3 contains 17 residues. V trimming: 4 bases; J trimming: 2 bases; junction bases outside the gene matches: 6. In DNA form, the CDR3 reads TGTGCCAGTAGTACTCCGGGACAGGGCACTGGGGCCAACGTCCTGACTTTC. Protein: CASSTPGQGTGANVLTF.

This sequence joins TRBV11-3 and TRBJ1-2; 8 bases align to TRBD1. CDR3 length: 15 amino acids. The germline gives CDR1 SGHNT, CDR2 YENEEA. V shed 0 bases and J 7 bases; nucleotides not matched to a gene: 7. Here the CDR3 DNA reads TGTGCCAGCAGCTTAGATTACAGGGGGATGACTGGCTACACCTTC. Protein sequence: CASSLDYRGMTGYTF.

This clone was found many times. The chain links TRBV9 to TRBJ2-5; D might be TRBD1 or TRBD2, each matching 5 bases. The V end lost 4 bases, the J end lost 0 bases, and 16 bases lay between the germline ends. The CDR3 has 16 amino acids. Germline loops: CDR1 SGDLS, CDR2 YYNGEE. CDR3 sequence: CASSLVGTGHQETQYF. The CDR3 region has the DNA TGTGCCAGCAGCTTAGTGGGTACGGGACACCAAGAGACCCAGTACTTC.

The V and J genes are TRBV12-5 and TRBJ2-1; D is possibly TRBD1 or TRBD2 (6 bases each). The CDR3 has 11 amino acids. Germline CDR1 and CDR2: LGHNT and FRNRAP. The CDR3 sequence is CASTGGDEQFF. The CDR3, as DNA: TGTGCCAGCACCGGGGGCGATGAGCAGTTCTTC.

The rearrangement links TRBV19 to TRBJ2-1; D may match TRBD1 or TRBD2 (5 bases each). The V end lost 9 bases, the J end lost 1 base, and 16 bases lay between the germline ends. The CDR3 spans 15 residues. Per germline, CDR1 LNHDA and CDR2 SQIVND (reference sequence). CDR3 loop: CASVNRDGSYNEQFF. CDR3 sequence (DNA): TGTGCCAGCGTTAATCGGGACGGATCCTACAATGAGCAGTTCTTC.

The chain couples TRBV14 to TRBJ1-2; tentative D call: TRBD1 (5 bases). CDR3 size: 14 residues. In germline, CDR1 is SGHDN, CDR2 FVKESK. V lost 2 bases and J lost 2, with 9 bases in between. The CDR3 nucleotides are TGTGCCAGCAGCCAACAAGGGACGAACTATGGCTACACCTTC. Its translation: CASSQQGTNYGYTF.

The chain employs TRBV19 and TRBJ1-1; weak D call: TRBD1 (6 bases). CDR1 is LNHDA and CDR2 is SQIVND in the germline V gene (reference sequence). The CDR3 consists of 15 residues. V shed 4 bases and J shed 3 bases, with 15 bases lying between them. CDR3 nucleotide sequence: TGTGCCAGTAGTAACCTCAGGGGCAGGGACACTGAAGCTTTCTTT. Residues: CASSNLRGRDTEAFF.

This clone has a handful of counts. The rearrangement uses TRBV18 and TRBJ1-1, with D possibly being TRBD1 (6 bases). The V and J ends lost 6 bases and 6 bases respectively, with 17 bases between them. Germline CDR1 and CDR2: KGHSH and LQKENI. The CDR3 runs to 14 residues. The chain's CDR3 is CASSSQGGISEAFF. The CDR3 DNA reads TGTGCCAGCTCCAGTCAAGGGGGTATTTCTGAAGCTTTCTTT.

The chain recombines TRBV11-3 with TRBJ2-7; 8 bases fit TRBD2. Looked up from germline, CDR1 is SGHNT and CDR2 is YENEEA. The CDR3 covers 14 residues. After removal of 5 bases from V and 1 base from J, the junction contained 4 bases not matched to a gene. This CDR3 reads CASSNGGGSYEQYF. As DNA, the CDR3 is TGTGCCAGCAGCAACGGGGGGGGATCCTACGAGCAGTACTTC.

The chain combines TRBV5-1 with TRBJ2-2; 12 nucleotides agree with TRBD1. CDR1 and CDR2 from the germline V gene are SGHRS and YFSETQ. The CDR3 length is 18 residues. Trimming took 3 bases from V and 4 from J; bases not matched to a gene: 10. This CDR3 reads CASSSPGTGGFGTGELFF. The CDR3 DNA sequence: TGCGCCAGCAGCTCACCCGGGACAGGGGGCTTCGGCACCGGGGAGCTGTTTTTT.

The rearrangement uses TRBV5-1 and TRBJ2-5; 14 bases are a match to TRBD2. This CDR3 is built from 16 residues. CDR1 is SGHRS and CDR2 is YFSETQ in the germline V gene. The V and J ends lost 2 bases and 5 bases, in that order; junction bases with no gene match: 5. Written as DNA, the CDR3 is TGCGCCAGCAGCTTCGGGACTAGCGGGGGACGGGAGACCCAGTACTTC. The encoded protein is CASSFGTSGGRETQYF.